Reported below is one TCR beta chain. Its antigen is still unknown. The V gene's germline CDR1 is MGHRA and CDR2 YSYEKL. Trimming pared 0 bases from V and 7 bases from J, leaving 4 bases between. The CDR3 runs 12 residues. Profiling relied on immunoSEQ multiplex PCR, and the TCRdb table lists in-frame clones only, not all of them. The sample consists of about 98,000 clones, about 83% of them appearing once. The sample belongs to a study of graft-versus-host responses after intestinal transplantation. Study-wide background: Recipients were all induced with anti-thymocyte globulin, then given tacrolimus and steroids for around three years.

General study findings and limits: Association was observed between peak circulating GvH clone levels and early post-transplant HvG declines. Ileal or blood samples showed some GvH clones first, and such clones were also found in recipient marrow.

This material consisted of PBMCs, taken 255 days after intestinal transplant. The clonotype comes from a human patient who received an intestinal transplant, so some T cells may come from the graft donor. The V call is TRBV4-1, the J call TRBJ1-5, with no clear D. The CDR3 DNA is TGCGCCAGCAGCCAAGATAACCAGCCCCAGCATTTT. Protein sequence: CASSQDNQPQHF.